This T cell receptor (beta chain) was observed in a study of circulating CD8 cells and anti-PD-1 response in melanoma (dated by TCRdb to the early 2020s). For context, the study as a whole: Nivolumab was administered to patients intravenously at 3 mg/kg every 2 weeks. On on-treatment samples, PD-1 was detected using a biotinylated anti-human IgG4 antibody. The TCR repertoire analysis was performed on approximately 11 melanoma patients, comprising 7 non-responders and 4 responders. Patients with complete or partial responses were classified as responders, and patients with stable or progressive disease (RECIST v1.1) were classified as non-responders. The melanoma cohort included approximately 13 patients, of whom seven received anti-PD-1 as first-line therapy and six had previously received targeted therapy or immunotherapy. Overall results and qualifications from the work: Because tumor material could not be accessed, tumor reactivity was instead assessed with peptide assays on expanded sorted subsets. The DNEG repertoire had the highest diversity, the PD-1 and DPOS repertoires had similar and higher clonality, and the TIGIT repertoires had the lowest diversity. The authors pointed out that the cohort included both treatment-naive and previously treated patients, and that this mix could influence the results. Repertoires were found to be largely private between subsets, with under 7% of TRB clonotypes shared at M1, and the highest sharing was observed between DPOS and TIGIT. The published TCR repertoire comparisons used only baseline and M1 samples from a small cohort with few responders. Because material was limited, experiments were generally done without replicates.

Using a BD FACSAria II cell sorter, four subsets defined by PD-1 and/or TIGIT were sorted from live CD3+CD8+TCRalphabeta+ cells. Circulating CD8 T cells were sorted into four subsets by PD-1 and TIGIT expression to characterize their relevance to anti-PD-1 therapy response. From each sorted CD8 T-cell subset, both TCR alpha and TCR beta chains were sequenced. Peripheral blood was drawn before the first anti-PD-1 injection and after two and four injections. PBMCs were isolated immediately by Ficoll gradient centrifugation. Until use, PBMCs were cryopreserved in liquid nitrogen in RPMI containing roughly 21% FCS and roughly 10% DMSO. After thawing, PBMCs were stained with a viability dye and with antibodies against CD3, CD8alpha, TCRalphabeta, PD-1 and TIGIT. Total RNA was extracted with the RNeasy Kit, and a RIN above 7 was reached by every sample. Judged by its sample share, this clonotype qualifies as medium-sized (0.01 to 0.1%). Which antigen it targets is not known. No clone much larger than this one lies a single base away; base qualities are absent.

The V end loses 5 bases and the J end loses 0 bases, and a stretch of 26 bases separates them. The germline V gene (reference sequence) sets CDR1 to DFQATT and CDR2 to SNEGSKA. The CDR3 measures 18 amino acids from cysteine to phenylalanine. The DNA shown is the 54-base CDR3, in frame from base 1. The sample was run on a NextSeq 500. Starting from about 15 ng of total RNA, TCR libraries were made with the QIAseq Immune Repertoire RNA Library Kit, Human TCR Panel. TCR libraries were sequenced on an Illumina NextSeq with a Mid Output V2 kit, and asymmetric 261x41 paired-end reads were used. Every TCR library was diluted down to 3.5 to 5 nM, then pooled, denatured and loaded at about 0.9 pM. Per the authors' processing: TCR FASTQ files were processed in the QIAGEN GeneGlobe Data Analysis Center, and downstream analysis was performed in R 3.5.2. Clonality was computed as one minus Shannon entropy normalized by the log of the number of unique productive sequences. For each subset, Fisher exact tests at 5% FDR were used to find TRA or TRB clonotypes whose abundance differed between baseline and M1. Differentially abundant clonotypes were categorized as emerging, expanding, contracting or non-expanding/contracting. Repertoire overlap between patients was measured with Morisita's overlap index. TCRdb trimmed the raw reads at Q25, called clones with MiXCR and kept productive beta chains. Each entry is one CDR3 protein sequence, shown with its most common DNA and genes. These V and J calls derive from TCRdb rather than the authors' analysis. In this sample the table shows approximately 650 distinct CDR3 sequences, 9% to 9.5% of which occur a single time. The ten biggest clones cover roughly 30% of the sample.

Material: CD8+ T cells from PBMCs, obtained at baseline or after one month of anti-PD-1 therapy (not recorded which). Rearrangement joined TRBV20-1 to TRBJ2-7, and the D gene may be TRBD2, 5 bases matching. This sequence originates from a human donor with melanoma. The DNA sequence follows: TGCAGTGCTTCCACCGGGGAACCTGGGCCAGGACTCTCCTACGAGCAGTACTTC. Translated, this is CSASTGEPGPGLSYEQYF.